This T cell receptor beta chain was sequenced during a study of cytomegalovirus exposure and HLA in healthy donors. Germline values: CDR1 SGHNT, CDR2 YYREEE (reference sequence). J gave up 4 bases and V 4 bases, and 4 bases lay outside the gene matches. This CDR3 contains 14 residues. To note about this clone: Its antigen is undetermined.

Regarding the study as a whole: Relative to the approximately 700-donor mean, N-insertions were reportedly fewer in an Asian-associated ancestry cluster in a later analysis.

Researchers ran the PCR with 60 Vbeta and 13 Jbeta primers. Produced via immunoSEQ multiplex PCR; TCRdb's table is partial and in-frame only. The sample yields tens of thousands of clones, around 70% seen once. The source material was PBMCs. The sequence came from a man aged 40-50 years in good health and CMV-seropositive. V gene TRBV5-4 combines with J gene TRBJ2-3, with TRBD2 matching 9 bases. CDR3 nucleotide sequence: TGTGCCAGCAGCCCCTTAGCGGGGGCAGATACGCAGTATTTT. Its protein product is CASSPLAGADTQYF.